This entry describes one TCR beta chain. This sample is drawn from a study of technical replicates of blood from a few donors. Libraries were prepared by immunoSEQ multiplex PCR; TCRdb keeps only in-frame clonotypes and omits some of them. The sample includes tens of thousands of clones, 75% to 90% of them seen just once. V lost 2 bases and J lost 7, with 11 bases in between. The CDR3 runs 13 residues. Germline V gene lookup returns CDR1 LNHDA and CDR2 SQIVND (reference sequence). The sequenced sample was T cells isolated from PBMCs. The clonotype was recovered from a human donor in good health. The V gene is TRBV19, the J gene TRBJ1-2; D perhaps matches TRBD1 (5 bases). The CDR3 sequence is CASSIRGSGGYTF. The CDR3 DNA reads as TGTGCCAGTAGTATACGGGGGAGCGGTGGCTACACCTTC.